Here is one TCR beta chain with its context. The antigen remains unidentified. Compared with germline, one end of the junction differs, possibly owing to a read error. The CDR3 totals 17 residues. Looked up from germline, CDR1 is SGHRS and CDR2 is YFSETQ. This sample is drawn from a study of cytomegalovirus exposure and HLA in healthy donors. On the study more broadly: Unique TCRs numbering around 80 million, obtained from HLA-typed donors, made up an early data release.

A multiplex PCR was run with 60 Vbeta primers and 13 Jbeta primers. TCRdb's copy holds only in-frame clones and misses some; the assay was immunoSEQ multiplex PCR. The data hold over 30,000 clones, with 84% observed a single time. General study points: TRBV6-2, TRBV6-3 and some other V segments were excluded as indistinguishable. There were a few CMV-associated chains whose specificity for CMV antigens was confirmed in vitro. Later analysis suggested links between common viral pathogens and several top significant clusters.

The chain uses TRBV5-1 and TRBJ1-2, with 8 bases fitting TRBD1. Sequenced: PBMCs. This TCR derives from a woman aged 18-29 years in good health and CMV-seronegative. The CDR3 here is CASSLTTGTGLGYGYPF. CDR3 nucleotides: TGCGCCAGCAGCTTGACTACCGGGACAGGCCTTGGCTATGGCTACCCCTTC.